The 15 T cell receptor beta chains in this list originate from one sample, sequenced in a study of cytomegalovirus exposure and HLA in healthy donors. 13 Jbeta primers and 60 Vbeta primers were used for the PCR. Method: immunoSEQ multiplex PCR; TCRdb's copy keeps in-frame clones and lacks some. The sample carries 150,000 to 200,000 clones, around 82% recorded once. The sequenced material came from PBMCs. Source of these receptors: a man between 18 and 35 years old in good health and CMV-seronegative.

The V gene is TRBV29-1, the J gene TRBJ2-7, with TRBD2 matching over 7 bases. Losses at the gene ends were 1 base for V and 3 bases for J; bases not matched to a gene: 3. The CDR3 contains 13 residues. Germline-derived CDR1 and CDR2 are SQVTM and ANQGSEA. In DNA form, the CDR3 reads TGCAGCGTTGAAGCCAGGGAGGGCTACGAGCAGTACTTC. This sequence encodes CSVEAREGYEQYF.

V usage is TRBV2 and J usage is TRBJ2-2; tentative D call: TRBD2 (6 bases). This CDR3 is 13 amino acids long. Germline assignment: CDR1 SNHLY and CDR2 FYNNEI. Trimming left V 1 base short and J 8 bases short, with 8 bases between. The CDR3 region is CASSEVGGGELFF. In nucleotides, the CDR3 is TGTGCCAGCAGTGAAGTGGGGGGTGGGGAGCTGTTTTTT.

The V and J genes are TRBV4-2 and TRBJ2-3; 16 bases fit TRBD2. The ends lost 0 bases at V and 0 bases at J; junction bases unmatched: 15. The CDR3 consists of 23 residues. The germline V gene has CDR1 LGHNA and CDR2 YNFKEQ. CDR3 coding DNA: TGTGCCAGCAGCCAAGATCCCATGGGGACTAGCGGGAGGGCCGGGAGAAGCACAGATACGCAGTATTTT. Residues: CASSQDPMGTSGRAGRSTDTQYF.

This clone was picked up one time. CDR3 residues: CASTPLGGRTETQYF. The CDR3 nucleotides read TGTGCCAGCACCCCCTTGGGGGGGCGGACGGAGACCCAGTACTTC. The V and J genes are TRBV27 and TRBJ2-5; tentatively, D is TRBD2 (7 bases). V was pared by 7 bases and J by 5 bases, with 20 bases between. The CDR3 sequence is 15 residues long. Germline CDR1 MNHEY, CDR2 SMNVEV (reference sequence).

This clone has a handful of counts. V gene TRBV29-1 combines with J gene TRBJ2-3; the match to TRBD2 covers 8 bases. Trimming cost V 4 bases and J 5 bases; bases outside gene matches: 8. CDR1 is SQVTM and CDR2 is ANQGSEA in the germline V gene. The CDR3 is 14 amino acids. The CDR3 DNA reads TGCAGCGTTGTATTAGCGGGAATATTAGATACGCAGTATTTT. This sequence encodes CSVVLAGILDTQYF.

The chain links TRBV7-8 to TRBJ1-1, with D uncertain. The CDR3 is 12 amino acids. Germline V lookup: CDR1 SGHVS, CDR2 FQNEAQ. The germline V and J ends were trimmed by 5 bases and 10 bases, with 14 bases remaining between them. CDR3 bases: TGTGCCAGCAGCCCTGAGAGAGGGCCAGCTTTCTTT. Translated, it gives CASSPERGPAFF.

The chain links TRBV7-2 to TRBJ2-7; tentative D call: TRBD2 (5 bases). Germline V gene sequence: CDR1 SGHTA, CDR2 FQGNSA. The germline V and J ends were trimmed by 2 bases and 3 bases, with 11 bases remaining between them. This CDR3 region has 14 residues. This CDR3 is CASSLSGYLYEQYF. CDR3 nucleotide sequence: TGTGCCAGCAGCTTATCGGGATACCTCTACGAGCAGTACTTC.

The V gene is TRBV6-5, the J gene TRBJ2-7; D is possibly TRBD1 (6 bases). V gave up 4 bases and J gave up 4 bases, with 14 bases separating them. CDR1 and CDR2 from the germline V gene are MNHEY and SVGAGI. The CDR3 runs 14 residues. The CDR3: CASSLRGFRYEQYF. CDR3 sequence (DNA): TGTGCCAGCAGTTTGAGGGGGTTTCGGTACGAGCAGTACTTC.

The chain has TRBV10-3 and TRBJ2-5; TRBD2 agrees at 12 bases. The V and J ends lost 2 bases and 5 bases, in that order; junction bases with no gene match: 6. CDR1 ENHRY and CDR2 SYGVKD come from the germline V gene. The length of the CDR3 is 16 residues. The CDR3 DNA is TGTGCCATCAGTGAGGGACTAGCGGGGAACGGGGAGACCCAGTACTTC. Translation: CAISEGLAGNGETQYF.

The CDR3 loop reads CASSLLVDRGPFAGNTIYF. DNA of the CDR3: TGTGCCAGCAGCCTCCTCGTTGACAGGGGACCCTTTGCTGGAAACACCATATATTTT. This sequence joins TRBV5-6 and TRBJ1-3; TRBD1 matches at 8 bases. The junction had 17 bases not matched to a gene; V was cut back by 4 bases and J by 2 bases. The germline V gene has CDR1 SGHDT and CDR2 YYEEEE. CDR3 length: 19 amino acids.

The table lists this clone with a few counts. The chain is built from TRBV7-3 and TRBJ2-3; D not resolved. This CDR3 is 13 amino acids long. V lost 1 base and J lost 4, with 6 bases in between. The germline V gene has CDR1 SGHTA and CDR2 FQGTGA. The CDR3 region has the DNA TGTGCCAGCAGCTTAAATAGTCCAGATACGCAGTATTTT. It codes for CASSLNSPDTQYF.

CDR3 bases: TGCAGCGTTGTCCCCAGGGAAAGGTACGAGCAGTACTTC. Protein product: CSVVPRERYEQYF. This sequence joins TRBV29-1 and TRBJ2-7; weak D call: TRBD1 (5 bases). The CDR3 loop spans 13 amino acids. V lost 4 bases and J 4 bases, leaving 14 bases between the germline ends. In germline, CDR1 is SQVTM, CDR2 ANQGSEA.

CDR3 loop: CASRQGATNEKLFF. The CDR3, as DNA: TGTGCCAGCAGGCAGGGGGCAACTAATGAAAAACTGTTTTTT. This sequence joins TRBV27 and TRBJ1-4, with 7 bases matching TRBD1. The CDR3 loop spans 14 amino acids. Trimming at V came to 6 bases and at J to 0 bases, leaving 1 base not matched to a gene. Germline CDR1 MNHEY, CDR2 SMNVEV (reference sequence).

In this sample, this clone turned up once. The V call is TRBV4-3, the J call TRBJ2-2; possible D gene TRBD2, 6 bases. The CDR3 covers 16 residues. Germline V gene sequence: CDR1 LGHNA, CDR2 YSLEER. V gave up 0 bases and J gave up 1 base, with 9 bases separating them. The CDR3 is CASSQDRGLNTGELFF. As DNA, the CDR3 is TGCGCCAGCAGCCAAGATCGGGGGTTGAACACCGGGGAGCTGTTTTTT.

This CDR3 reads CTSSHDTHQLYEQYF. Written as DNA, the CDR3 is TGCACCAGCAGCCACGACACGCACCAACTCTACGAGCAGTACTTC. This chain joins TRBV1 and TRBJ2-7; TRBD1, the table's D call, was not compared with the DNA. TRBV1 is shown as a pseudogene. The CDR3 has 15 amino acids.